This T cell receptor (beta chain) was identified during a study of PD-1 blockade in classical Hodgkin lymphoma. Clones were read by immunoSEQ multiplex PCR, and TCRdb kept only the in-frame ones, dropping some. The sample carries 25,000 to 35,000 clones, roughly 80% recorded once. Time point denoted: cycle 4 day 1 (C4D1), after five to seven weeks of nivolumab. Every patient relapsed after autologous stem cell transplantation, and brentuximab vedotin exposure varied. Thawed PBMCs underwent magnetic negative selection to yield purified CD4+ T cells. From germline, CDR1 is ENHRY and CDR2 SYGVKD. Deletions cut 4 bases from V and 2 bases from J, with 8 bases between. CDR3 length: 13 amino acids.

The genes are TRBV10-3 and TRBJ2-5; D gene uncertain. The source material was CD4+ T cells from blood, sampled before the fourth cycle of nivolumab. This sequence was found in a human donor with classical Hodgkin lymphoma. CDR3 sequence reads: CAISVTAQETQYF. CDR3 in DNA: TGTGCCATCAGTGTTACAGCACAAGAGACCCAGTACTTC.